This TCR beta chain was observed in a study of quantifying T cell responses using KT2 cells. About the research overall: cDNA was made from DNase-treated RNA using alpha and beta constant primers. Under optimum conditions, T4 ligation efficiency was estimated at more than 9.5%.

An oligo carrying a UMI was ligated to the cDNA 3' end. An equimolar mix of RC1.1 and RC1.2 primed the beta chain across TRBC1 and TRBC2. TCRdb re-called the UMI-ligation and nested PCR reads through MiXCR, storing one row per CDR3 protein. This sample carries 25,000 to 35,000 distinct CDR3 sequences, over 9% of them seen once, and the ten largest clones take about 9.9%. The CDR3 length is 16 residues. Germline CDR1 and CDR2: SGHVS and FQNEAQ. V gave up 5 bases and J gave up 0 bases, with 16 bases separating them. The sample consisted of PBMCs spiked with cells of the T cell clone KT2. This chain links TRBV7-8 with TRBJ1-1, with D perhaps TRBD1 (5 bases). This clonotype was obtained from a human donor. As DNA, the CDR3 is TGTGCCAGCAGCCTGGGGGGGGTCGGCATGAACACTGAAGCTTTCTTT. Amino acids: CASSLGGVGMNTEAFF.